This T cell receptor beta chain was identified during a study of regulatory T cells in long-lasting Graves disease (dated by TCRdb to the early 2020s). A note on the overall study: Newly diagnosed Graves' disease patients had taken antithyroid drugs for less than 3 months. This study used TCR sequencing and RNA sequencing of peripheral blood to compare persistent Graves' disease patients against newly diagnosed Graves' disease patients. The study was registered as a clinical trial and conducted in China. TCR sequencing covered around 13 persistent and some 20 newly diagnosed Graves' disease patients, around 33 samples in total. On the study overall, not on this receptor specifically: Persistent patients shared more public clonotypes among themselves (more than 2,500) than newly diagnosed patients did (about 1,000). TRBV28, TRBJ1-2 and TRBJ2-5 were preferentially used in persistent disease, while TRBV20-1 and TRBJ2-1 were favored in newly diagnosed disease. Because the primary lesion, thyroid tissue, could not be accessed, the study looked at peripheral blood alone. Sequencing and analysis were limited to the TCR beta chain. Lower TCR Shannon entropy and fewer highly expanded clones were observed in persistent Graves' disease patients than in newly diagnosed patients, which suggested clonal expansion. The authors acknowledged the small sample size as a limitation that may reduce accuracy.

Many counts were recorded for this clonotype. This receptor's antigen is unknown. Base quality data are lacking; no much larger clone is found one base away. This sample's time point label indicates: newly diagnosed GD, antithyroid drugs for less than 3 months. RNA was extracted from PBMCs in TRIzol for both TCR sequencing and RNA sequencing. The diagnosis of Graves' disease was made according to American Thyroid Association guidelines. Recruitment of patients was carried out at an endocrinology department in Xi'an, China. Each patient gave approximately 9 milliliters of peripheral blood, collected in an EDTA anticoagulant tube. PBMCs were isolated by Ficoll Paque Plus density gradient separation without further T cell sorting. An Agilent 2100 Bioanalyzer and agarose gel were used to check RNA quality, while a NanoDrop 2000 measured RNA concentration. V is shortened by 0 bases, J by 1 base, and the region joining them spans 7 bases. Reading the germline V gene (reference sequence) gives CDR1 LGHDT and CDR2 YNNKEL. The CDR3, from cysteine to phenylalanine, totals 14 residues. Of all the DNA, just the CDR3 is kept, 42 bases in frame from base 1.

Libraries were prepared through multiplex PCR. Sequenced on an Illumina HiSeq 4000. To build TCR beta libraries, CDR3 regions were amplified by Arm-PCR using iRepertoire HTBI primers. Before sequencing, the PCR products went through gel purification. The authors' analysis ran thus. A total of roughly 65 TRBV and under 15 TRBJ segments were identified across samples and were used for gene usage analysis of CDR3 amino acid clonotypes. COPE and FqMerger were used to merge the filtered high-quality paired reads into contigs. BLAST was used to align contigs to IMGT TRBV, TRBD and TRBJ reference genes, with CDR3 defined following IMGT. Any clonotype with a frequency above 0.1% was counted as a highly expanded clone. Repertoire diversity was measured by Shannon entropy, and V-J evenness by the Gini coefficient. Public clonotypes were defined as clonotypes shared by more than one individual. In TCRdb, the public reads were trimmed at Q25 with fastp and aligned with MiXCR, with productive beta chains retained. Each entry is one CDR3 protein sequence, shown with its most common DNA and genes. Here the V and J calls rest on TCRdb's processing, not on the authors' analysis. This sample gives a few hundred thousand distinct CDR3 sequences in total; 16% of them show up just once. The ten top clones hold 30% of the sample.

The sample also formed part of further work on T cells in Graves' hyperthyroidism and ophthalmopathy. As noted in the second study: Stable Graves' hyperthyroidism was defined as no progression to ophthalmopathy during 18 months of follow-up. Hyperthyroidism patients were newly diagnosed, had a disease duration of under 2 months, and were aged 18 to 65 years. Exclusion was applied to patients with uncontrolled infections, other autoimmune diseases, pregnancy or lactation. Clinical symptoms, serum thyroxine and TRAb, thyroid ultrasound, and orbital computed tomography formed the basis for the diagnoses. For the first round of RT-PCR on the TCR CDR3, the HTBI primer set was used together with the Qiagen OneStep RT-PCR kit. Most expanded thyroid clonotypes (frequency above 0.001) were also detected in blood, suggesting blood repertoires may reflect thyroid immune responses. In cross-validation, a model built on a 13 V-J signature told ophthalmopathy apart from stable hyperthyroidism with 85% to 90% sensitivity and approximately 81% specificity, and in testing the same model reached 80%/75%. During validation, the model predicted progression to ophthalmopathy a median of around 7 months ahead of onset, with almost 71% sensitivity and around 72% specificity. A discovery cohort of about a hundred patients, about 43 with Graves' ophthalmopathy and roughly 59 with stable Graves' hyperthyroidism, was used to find distinguishing TCR V-J signatures. Prospective prediction of ophthalmopathy was tested in an independent validation cohort of 18 to 20 hyperthyroidism patients and some 17 patients who later progressed to ophthalmopathy. The approximately 90 discovery patients were randomly split 7:3 into training and test sets. In several Graves' hyperthyroidism patients, the study also compared T-cell repertoires from thyroid tissue with T-cell repertoires from blood. Once sampling was done, hyperthyroidism patients were given methimazole at a starting dose of 30 mg daily, whereas ophthalmopathy patients were given high-dose intravenous methylprednisolone. Libraries were constructed in a second round of multiplex PCR, after which size selection and purification were performed. Libraries were sequenced paired-end with 100 bp reads on an Illumina HiSeq2000. Raw data were processed with SOAPnuke, discarding reads with adapters, uncalled bases, mean Phred below 15, or no exact constant-primer or identifier match. COPE v1.2.5 was used to merge the high-quality paired reads, and each unique nucleotide sequence was defined as a clonotype. Clonotypes were aligned to IMGT TRBV, TRBD and TRBJ reference segments using MiTCR v1.1. Analysis was restricted to V-J combinations with a frequency above 0.0001, which covered 98% to 99.2% of repertoires. A TCS score was defined as the ratio between F50 (clonal expansion) and ExV (chaos), using BLOSUM62-based TCRdist between CDR3 peptides within each V-J. Welch's t-statistics and random forest reduced roughly 540 V-J features to about 12, which were used in a naive Bayes classifier (R e1071). Sample size was not statistically predetermined, and investigators were not blinded to group allocation. The paper reports TCR Vbeta CDR3 sequencing of over 120 peripheral blood samples: some 44 ophthalmopathy, fewer than 85 hyperthyroidism and 17 progressor patients.

Sequences were derived from peripheral blood mononuclear cells (PBMCs), sampled at new diagnosis, from a patient treated with antithyroid drugs. The rearrangement combines TRBV3-1 with TRBJ2-7, with no confident D gene call. The receptor comes from a man aged 35 to 55 with Graves disease. Donor details come from another sample of the same person, matched by shared clones. The CDR3 region reads CASSQDFRSYEQYF. The DNA sequence follows: TGTGCCAGCAGCCAAGATTTTAGGTCCTACGAGCAGTACTTC.